This TCR beta chain was profiled in a study of cytomegalovirus exposure and HLA in healthy donors. In regard to this clone: Its antigen remains unidentified.

A multiplex PCR was run with 60 Vbeta primers and 13 Jbeta primers. Clones were sequenced by immunoSEQ multiplex PCR, and TCRdb holds only the in-frame ones, with some missing. The sample gives 100,000 to 150,000 clones, 75% to 90% of which show up once; roughly 2.5% is in the top ten. Study-wide results and limits: Presence/absence analyses supposed approximately even sequencing depth among donors. 164 TCR beta chains were listed as cytomegalovirus-associated. Some V segments, including TRBV6-2 and TRBV6-3, were excluded as indistinguishable. An analysis was carried out at a later point. It showed that HLA-associated TCR beta chains were more clonally expanded than equally common non-associated chains.

CDR1 and CDR2 (germline): MGHRA, YSYEKL. V was cut by 4 bases and J by 1 base, with 11 bases left in between. The CDR3 has 16 amino acids. The sequencing input was PBMCs. The J gene is TRBJ2-6, the V gene TRBV4-1; D call uncertain. This clonotype was sampled from a man aged 30-40 years in good health and CMV-seronegative. CDR3 loop: CASSRLYLSGANVLTF. The CDR3 region has the DNA TGCGCCAGCAGCCGCCTATACCTATCTGGGGCCAACGTCCTGACTTTC.